These 27 T cell receptor beta chains originate from one sample sequenced in a study of tumor-infiltrating lymphocytes in primary liver carcinoma. Total RNA amounting to 500 ng was the source from which TCR beta cDNA was made with a constant-region primer. Slightly modified ARM-PCR with three nested multiplex PCR rounds yielded TCR beta libraries. The first two PCR rounds used TRBV1-TRBV30 forward primers with a C-beta reverse primer, nine to eleven cycles each. MiXCR was run by TCRdb on the multiplex PCR reads, yielding one entry per CDR3 protein. The table includes about 75,000 distinct CDR3 sequences, roughly two thirds detected once. Unsorted bulk tissue (about 18-32 mg) underwent RNA and DNA co-extraction. Sequenced: tumor-adjacent normal liver tissue. The receptors shown here come from a man aged 40-50 years with primary liver carcinoma and hepatitis B virus infection.

Details on this clonotype: The junction shows a germline mismatch at one end, possibly a read error. V gene TRBV6-5 combines with J gene TRBJ2-3; 9 bases fit TRBD1. Germline CDR1 and CDR2: MNHEY and SVGAGI. The CDR3 is 15 amino acids. In DNA, the CDR3 is TGTGTCAGCAGTTACTCCCGGGACAGGGTAGATATGCAGTATTTT. This encodes CVSSYSRDRVDMQYF.

This clonotype is a singleton in its sample. One junction end disagrees with the germline gene, perhaps due to a read error. This chain joins TRBV6-2 or TRBV6-3 and TRBJ2-1; the D gene is possibly TRBD2 (5 bases). Germline V CDR1 and CDR2: MNHEY, SVGEGT. The CDR3 loop spans 17 amino acids. CDR3 DNA: TGTGCCAGCAGTTACTCGGCCGTCAAGCCGGACGGGAATGAGCATTTCTTC. Translated, it gives CASSYSAVKPDGNEHFF.

Concerning this clonotype itself: It is likely a read error, because the conserved phenylalanine at the end of the CDR3 is missing. The genes are TRBV11-2 and TRBJ2-1, with TRBD2 matching 9 bases. The CDR3 is 16 amino acids. Germline CDR1 reads SGHAT; CDR2 reads FQNNGV. CDR3 amino acids: CASSSEFLAGMNEQFL. CDR3 DNA: TGTGCGAGCAGCTCAGAGTTCCTAGCGGGAATGAATGAGCAGTTCCTC.

This clonotype has at least ten counts. This chain uses TRBV6-5 with TRBJ2-3, with TRBD2 identical over 8 bases. Germline trimming cut 8 bases from V and 0 bases from J; bases unmatched to any gene: 7. The CDR3 sequence is 15 residues long. Germline CDR1 reads MNHEY; CDR2 reads SVGAGI. The CDR3 protein is CASSGLAYSTDTQYF. CDR3 sequence (DNA): TGTGCCAGCTCCGGACTAGCTTATAGCACAGATACGCAGTATTTT.

About this clonotype: Given the absence of the conserved phenylalanine or tryptophan at the CDR3 end, a read error is likely. The rearrangement links TRBV29-1 to TRBJ2-3; D is possibly TRBD2 (6 bases). Between the trimmed V and J ends, which lost 3 bases and 2 bases, there was a span of 15 bases. The germline V gene has CDR1 SQVTM and CDR2 ANQGSEA. The CDR3 extends over 15 amino acids. CDR3 protein: CSVEGGADITDTQYS. CDR3 nucleotides: TGCAGCGTTGAGGGCGGGGCCGACATCACAGATACGCAGTATTCT.

Worth noting for this clonotype: A much larger clone differs from this one at a single base, so this may be a read error. The gene calls are TRBV14 and TRBJ2-3, with D unclear. The CDR3 is 13 residues long. Germline V lookup: CDR1 SGHDN, CDR2 FVKESK. CDR3 coding DNA: TGTGGCAGCAGCCTAAGCAGGTCAGATACGCAGTATTTT. Its translation is CGSSLSRSDTQYF.

As for this clonotype: Sequence at one end of the junction differs from germline and may be a read error. Here the CDR3 DNA reads TGTGTCAGCAGCTACCTTCTAGCGGGGCCCAGAGAGCAGTACTTC. Translation gives CVSSYLLAGPREQYF. The rearrangement links TRBV11-2 to TRBJ2-7; 9 positions match TRBD2. This CDR3 has 15 residues. Germline V gene lookup returns CDR1 SGHAT and CDR2 FQNNGV.

This clonotype was recorded only once. The chain has TRBV29-1 and TRBJ1-2, with no clear D. Looked up from germline, CDR1 is SQVTM and CDR2 is ANQGSEA. Trimming shortened V by 5 bases and J by 11 bases, and 18 bases separated the two germline ends. CDR3 length equals 12 residues. CDR3 protein: CSVRVNHAGYTF. CDR3 bases: TGCAGCGTTAGAGTCAACCACGCTGGTTACACCTTC.

In regard to this clonotype: A read error is likely, as this CDR3 ends without the conserved phenylalanine or tryptophan. This chain links TRBV6-2 or TRBV6-3 with TRBJ2-1; a weak D match, TRBD1 (5 bases). The germline gives CDR1 MNHEY, CDR2 SVGEGT. This CDR3 comprises 14 residues. V was pared by 2 bases and J by 8 bases, with 13 bases between. The CDR3 protein is CASSYATGSDEQFL. Written as DNA, the CDR3 is TGTGCCAGCAGTTACGCTACAGGATCGGATGAGCAGTTCCTC.

On this clonotype: An end of the junction differs from the germline gene, which may be a read error. As DNA, the CDR3 is TGTGCCAGCAGTCCCTCCCTCAATGAGCAATTCTTC. Encoded protein: CASSPSLNEQFF. The V and J genes are TRBV11-2 and TRBJ2-1; no firm D call. The CDR3 sequence is 12 residues long. Germline CDR1 is SGHAT and CDR2 is FQNNGV.

Concerning this clonotype: A read error is possible here, since a much larger clone lies one base away. The chain combines TRBV4-1 with TRBJ1-3; 11 nucleotides line up with TRBD1. Germline CDR1 and CDR2: MGHRA and YSYEKL. The CDR3 consists of 19 residues. CDR3 amino acids: CASIQAGTGGPGPGNTIYF. CDR3 coding DNA: TGCGCCAGCATCCAAGCGGGGACAGGGGGTCCGGGCCCTGGAAACACCATATATTTT.

This clonotype has only one observation. One end of the junction is discordant with germline, which a read error may explain. This chain connects TRBV6-6 to TRBJ2-1; D unresolved. Germline CDR1 and CDR2: MNHNY and SVGAGI (reference sequence). This CDR3 is built from 13 residues. The CDR3 sequence: CANSLDLYKEQFF. The CDR3 bases are TGTGCCAACAGTTTGGACCTGTACAAAGAGCAGTTCTTC.

The chain uses TRBV5-1 and TRBJ2-3; possible D gene TRBD2, 5 bases. Trimming took off 6 bases at V and 0 bases at J, with 14 bases between the two ends. The CDR3 covers 15 residues. Germline V gene lookup returns CDR1 SGHRS and CDR2 YFSETQ. CDR3 protein: CASTPADPSTDTQYF. The CDR3 DNA reads as TGCGCCAGCACCCCAGCGGACCCTAGCACAGATACGCAGTATTTT.

CDR3 region: CASSQDLAGQGKLFF. The CDR3 nucleotides read TGTGCCAGCAGCCAAGATCTGGCAGGGCAAGGGAAGCTGTTTTTT. J is TRBJ2-2 and V is TRBV4-2; a weak D match, TRBD1 (5 bases). The germline V and J ends were trimmed by 0 bases and 12 bases, with 17 bases remaining between them. The CDR3 runs to 15 residues. The germline CDR1 and CDR2 sequences are LGHNA and YNFKEQ.

Comments on this clonotype: Here the CDR3 omits its conserved ending phenylalanine or tryptophan, so a read error is the likely source. This sequence joins TRBV29-1 and TRBJ1-1; D remains ambiguous. This CDR3 region has 12 residues. CDR1 SQVTM and CDR2 ANQGSEA come from the germline V gene. The DNA for the CDR3 is TGCAGCGTTGCACAAGGGAACATTGAAGCTTTCTGT. Encoded protein: CSVAQGNIEAFC.

The V and J genes are TRBV6-5 and TRBJ2-5; D gene unclear. The CDR3 extends over 15 amino acids. Trimming took off 0 bases at V and 2 bases at J, with 10 bases between the two ends. Germline values: CDR1 MNHEY, CDR2 SVGAGI. The CDR3 is CASSYSGREQETQYF. The CDR3 bases are TGTGCCAGCAGTTACTCGGGTAGGGAACAAGAGACCCAGTACTTC.

As for this clonotype: The junction does not match germline at one end; this may be a read error. This sequence joins TRBV11-2 and TRBJ2-1; TRBD1 or TRBD2 may be the D gene (5 bases each). The CDR3 is 19 amino acids. CDR1 is SGHAT, CDR2 FQNNGV, per germline. DNA of the CDR3: TGTGCCAGCAACTTAGATGGGCGATTTATCGGGACCCTTTACAATGAGCAGTTCTTC. This encodes CASNLDGRFIGTLYNEQFF.

A word on this clonotype: An end of the junction does not agree with germline; a read error may underlie this. The chain combines TRBV7-9 with TRBJ1-1, with D unclear. Germline assignment: CDR1 SEHNR and CDR2 FQNEAQ (reference sequence). The CDR3 is 13 amino acids. In nucleotides, the CDR3 is TGTGCCTGCAGCCGCGTTGAGAGCACTGAAGCTTTCTTT. Protein product: CACSRVESTEAFF.

This clonotype was recorded many times. The rearrangement links TRBV28 to TRBJ2-7, with 8 bases that match TRBD2. Germline CDR1 is MDHEN and CDR2 is SYDVKM. The CDR3 covers 16 residues. The V and J ends lost 8 bases and 5 bases, in that order; junction bases with no gene match: 17. The CDR3 sequence is CASPKDTAGGLDEQYF. CDR3 nucleotide sequence: TGTGCCAGCCCAAAGGACACGGCGGGAGGCCTGGACGAGCAGTACTTC.

About this clonotype: The germline gene is not matched at one end of the junction; a read error may be the cause. The V and J genes are TRBV6-5 and TRBJ1-3, with TRBD1 matching over 7 bases. Per the germline V gene, CDR1 is MNHEY and CDR2 is SVGAGI. The CDR3 runs to 13 residues. The CDR3 DNA sequence: TGTGCCAGCAAACAGGGGAGTGGAAACACCATATTTTTT. Translated, it gives CASKQGSGNTIFF.

The table lists this clonotype with a count of one. A much larger clone lies a single base off, so this may be a read error. The gene calls are TRBV28 and TRBJ2-5; 9 bases agree with TRBD1. This CDR3 comprises 15 residues. Germline CDR1 and CDR2: MDHEN and SYDVKM. For the CDR3, the DNA is TGTGCCAGCAGTCTTACAGGGGGCAAACTAGAGACCCAGTGCTTC. This translates into CASSLTGGKLETQCF.

In regard to this clonotype: A clone one base away is much larger, so this may be a read error. The rearrangement joins TRBV29-1 to TRBJ2-1; D is perhaps TRBD2 (6 bases). Germline V lookup: CDR1 SQVTM, CDR2 ANQGSEA. The CDR3 covers 12 residues. The germline V and J ends were trimmed by 7 bases and 10 bases, with 17 bases remaining between them. As DNA, the CDR3 is TGCAGCGGTAGACCGGGCGGGAAAGAGCAGTTCTTC. This sequence encodes CSGRPGGKEQFF.

In the case of this clonotype: One end of the junction varies from germline; a read error may be responsible. The chain uses TRBV12-3 or TRBV12-4 and TRBJ2-3; D is possibly TRBD2 (6 bases). The length of the CDR3 is 16 residues. CDR3 in amino acids: CASRPSRTGVVYTQYF. In DNA, the CDR3 is TGTGCGAGCAGGCCAAGCCGGACGGGAGTGGTGTATACGCAGTATTTT.

The genes are TRBV29-1 and TRBJ2-7; 8 nucleotides align to TRBD2. Germline V CDR1 and CDR2: SQVTM, ANQGSEA. This CDR3 region has 15 residues. CDR3 sequence reads: CIAGLAGGVVYEQYF. The CDR3 DNA reads as TGCATCGCCGGACTAGCTGGAGGCGTAGTCTACGAGCAGTACTTC.

Note on this clonotype: One junction end disagrees with the germline gene, perhaps due to a read error. This chain links TRBV5-1 with TRBJ2-7; the D gene is possibly TRBD1 (6 bases). Germline values: CDR1 SGHRS, CDR2 YFSETQ. This CDR3 has 16 residues. The CDR3 DNA is TGCGCCAGCAGCTTCGGGGAGACAGGCGTTACCTACGAGCAATACTTC. Translating it yields CASSFGETGVTYEQYF.

This clonotype was counted a single time. This may arise from a read error, as a much more abundant clone is one base away. The J gene is TRBJ1-1, the V gene TRBV5-1; 8 nucleotides match TRBD1. From germline, CDR1 is SGHRS and CDR2 YFSETQ. The CDR3 covers 14 residues. V was pared by 0 bases and J by 7 bases, with 5 bases of the junction left unmatched. The CDR3 region is CASSLGQGYIEAFF. DNA for the CDR3: TGCGCCAGCAGCTTGGGACAGGGGTACATTGAAGCTTTCTTT.

Concerning this clonotype itself: One end of the junction varies from germline; a read error may be responsible. The rearrangement uses TRBV7-8 and TRBJ2-1, with D tentatively TRBD2 (5 bases). The germline V gene has CDR1 SGHVS and CDR2 FQNEAQ. The CDR3 sequence is 18 residues long. The CDR3 DNA reads TGTGCCAGCAGCCCGCTTGGAGGCTCAGCGGACTCCTACATTGAGCAGTTCTTT. Translated: CASSPLGGSADSYIEQFF.